The next 32 T cell receptor beta chains were all read from a single sample in a study of T cell repertoires in cytomegalovirus infection. TCRdb reprocessed the reads with MiXCR, giving one entry per CDR3 protein. The sample records approximately 250,000 distinct CDR3 sequences, roughly 10% being singletons. The specimen was PBMCs. The receptors derive from a human donor in good health (CMV status not recorded). Some clones in this sample may be carry-over from other donors' samples.

In this sample, this clonotype turned up many times. The chain combines TRBV6-1 with TRBJ2-3, with D unresolved. The CDR3 runs to 14 residues. The V end lost 5 bases, the J end lost 1 base, and 10 bases lay between the germline ends. The germline CDR1 and CDR2 sequences are MNHNS and SASEGT. CDR3 nucleotide sequence: TGTGCCAGCAGTTTCAGTCAAGGCACAGATACGCAGTATTTT. It codes for CASSFSQGTDTQYF.

This clonotype has at least ten counts. V and J are TRBV12-3 or TRBV12-4 and TRBJ1-1; TRBD1 matches at 9 bases. With 6 bases clipped from V and 1 base from J, the junction kept 6 bases outside the gene matches. The CDR3 sequence is 15 residues long. The CDR3 DNA reads TGTGCCAGCAGGCAGGGACAGGGTCGGAACACTGAAGCTTTCTTT. Its translation: CASRQGQGRNTEAFF.

This clonotype appeared many times. The chain employs TRBV6-2 or TRBV6-3 and TRBJ2-1; 9 positions match TRBD2. The CDR3 sequence is 16 residues long. Losses at the gene ends were 6 bases for V and 5 bases for J; bases not matched to a gene: 11. In germline, CDR1 is MNHEY, CDR2 SVGEGT. The CDR3 spells CASSTRRLAGHNEQFF. The CDR3, as DNA: TGTGCCAGCAGCACACGCAGGCTAGCGGGGCACAATGAGCAGTTCTTC.

This clonotype has more than one count but fewer than ten. V is TRBV5-1 and J is TRBJ2-3; 8 nucleotides line up with TRBD2. Germline lookup yields CDR1 SGHRS and CDR2 YFSETQ. V lost 4 bases to trimming and J lost 2 bases; unmatched junction nucleotides: 3. CDR3 length equals 14 residues. The CDR3 coding sequence is TGCGCCAGCAGCCGGCGGGGGGACACAGATACGCAGTATTTT. Residues: CASSRRGDTDTQYF.

CDR3 in amino acids: CASSKNREAAKNTEAFF. The CDR3 DNA reads as TGTGCCAGTAGCAAGAACAGGGAGGCTGCTAAGAACACTGAAGCTTTCTTT. The chain employs TRBV19 and TRBJ1-1, with a weak D call TRBD1 (6 bases). The CDR3 length is 17 residues. In germline, CDR1 is LNHDA, CDR2 SQIVND (reference sequence). Trimming cost V 6 bases and J 1 base, with 21 bases left between them.

CDR3 DNA: TGTGCCAGCAGCCCAGCTAGCGGTGGGGAGACCCAGTACTTC. Translation: CASSPASGGETQYF. The V gene is TRBV7-9, the J gene TRBJ2-5; 7 bases line up with TRBD2. From germline, CDR1 is SEHNR and CDR2 FQNEAQ (reference sequence). The CDR3 covers 14 residues. V was pared by 5 bases and J by 5 bases, with 8 bases of the junction left unmatched.

This clonotype was seen only a few times. The gene calls are TRBV6-5 and TRBJ2-7; 10 bases match TRBD2. This CDR3 has 14 residues. The V gene end was trimmed by 5 bases and the J gene end by 2 bases; junction bases not matched to a gene: 3. Per germline, CDR1 MNHEY and CDR2 SVGAGI. The CDR3 nucleotides read TGTGCCAGCAGTAGGACTAGCGGAGCCTACGAGCAGTACTTC. Its protein product is CASSRTSGAYEQYF.

This clonotype was detected many times. The chain carries TRBV6-2 or TRBV6-3 and TRBJ2-7, with D unclear. The CDR3 covers 13 residues. CDR1 and CDR2 (germline): MNHEY, SVGEGT. V dropped 6 bases and J dropped 3 bases, with 12 bases sitting between them. CDR3 region: CASSSETYYEQYF. For the CDR3, the DNA is TGTGCCAGCAGCAGTGAAACCTACTACGAGCAGTACTTC.

This clonotype was seen many times. The chain couples TRBV7-6 to TRBJ1-1; 11 positions agree with TRBD1. With V trimmed by 0 bases and J by 4 bases, 10 bases remained unmatched. CDR3 size: 18 residues. Germline V gives CDR1 SGHVS, CDR2 FNYEAQ. Written as DNA, the CDR3 is TGTGCCAGCAGCTTAGCTCGGACAGGGGGCGCGTTGAGCACTGAAGCTTTCTTT. It encodes CASSLARTGGALSTEAFF.

This clonotype was seen ten or more times. The chain joins TRBV5-1 to TRBJ1-6, with D tentatively TRBD1 (6 bases). CDR3 length equals 17 residues. The germline V gene encodes CDR1 SGHRS and CDR2 YFSETQ. The V end lost 3 bases, the J end lost 9 bases, and 22 bases lay between the germline ends. Here the CDR3 DNA reads TGCGCCAGCAGCTCGCGTAACGGGGGCGAACGGATTTCACCCCTCCACTTT. This sequence encodes CASSSRNGGERISPLHF.

There are many counts of this clonotype. The chain combines TRBV2 with TRBJ2-3, with TRBD2 matching over 14 bases. The V gene end was trimmed by 6 bases and the J gene end by 4 bases; junction bases not matched to a gene: 9. Germline V CDR1 and CDR2: SNHLY, FYNNEI. This CDR3 comprises 17 residues. The CDR3, as DNA: TGTGCCAGCAGCATCCCGGGACTAGCGGGAGCAGCAGATACGCAGTATTTT. Translating gives CASSIPGLAGAADTQYF.

In the case of this clonotype: A much larger clone differs from this one at a single base, so this may be a read error. The chain is built from TRBV19 and TRBJ2-1, with 10 bases lining up with TRBD1. The CDR3 is 22 residues long. V trimming: 11 bases; J trimming: 0 bases; junction bases outside the gene matches: 28. CDR1 is LNHDA and CDR2 is SQIVND in the germline V gene (reference sequence). The DNA of the CDR3 is TGTGCCGCTGAACGCCGGGGACCGGGACAGGGGTTTAGGGAGAGCTCCTACAATGAGCAGTTCTTC. It is translated as CAAERRGPGQGFRESSYNEQFF.

This clonotype has a count of ten or more. The V call is TRBV7-8, the J call TRBJ1-1, with no clear D. V was clipped by 0 bases and J by 4 bases, with 15 bases between them. Germline V CDR1 and CDR2: SGHVS, FQNEAQ. The CDR3 extends over 16 amino acids. The CDR3 DNA reads as TGTGCCAGCAGCTTAGCCCCAGGCCCCACCGGCACTGAAGCTTTCTTT. It yields the protein CASSLAPGPTGTEAFF.

V and J are TRBV6-1 and TRBJ2-1; D is unresolved. From germline, CDR1 is MNHNS and CDR2 SASEGT. V was shortened by 3 bases and J by 6 bases, with 9 bases between the two germline ends. The length of the CDR3 is 13 residues. The CDR3 coding sequence is TGTGCCAGCAGTGAGCGGCACGGCAATGAGCAGTTCTTC. As protein: CASSERHGNEQFF.

At least ten counts were recorded for this clonotype. V usage is TRBV7-8 and J usage is TRBJ1-2; 9 bases match TRBD1. Germline V gene lookup returns CDR1 SGHVS and CDR2 FQNEAQ. The length of the CDR3 is 14 residues. V lost 3 bases, J lost 8 bases, and 7 bases stayed unmatched. CDR3 region: CASSFTGGVGGYTF. The CDR3 DNA reads TGTGCCAGCAGCTTTACAGGGGGCGTCGGCGGCTACACCTTC. The full variable domain, completed using reference TRBV7-8 and TRBJ1-2, is GAGVSQSPRYKVAKRGQDVALRCDPISGHVSLFWYQQALGQGPEFLTYFQNEAQLDKSGLPSDRFFAERPEGSVSTLKIQRTQQEDSAVYLCASSFTGGVGGYTFGSGTRLTVV.

This clonotype was observed a handful of times. CDR3 bases: TGCAGTGCTTTCCGACTAGCGGGCTTTGGGAATGAGCAGTTCTTC. It yields the protein CSAFRLAGFGNEQFF. The chain recombines TRBV20-1 with TRBJ2-1; TRBD2 agrees at 10 bases. Germline V lookup: CDR1 DFQATT, CDR2 SNEGSKA (reference sequence). V trimming: 5 bases; J trimming: 7 bases; junction bases outside the gene matches: 11. This CDR3 comprises 15 residues.

The table lists this clonotype with many counts. The gene calls are TRBV4-1 and TRBJ2-1, with 11 bases lining up with TRBD1. Trimming took 7 bases from V and 9 from J; bases not matched to a gene: 5. CDR1 and CDR2 from the germline V gene are MGHRA and YSYEKL. CDR3 length equals 13 residues. In nucleotides, the CDR3 is TGCGCCAGCACCCGGGACAGGGGGGCTGAGCAGTTCTTC. It codes for CASTRDRGAEQFF.

This clonotype was found many times. The chain has TRBV7-2 and TRBJ2-1; 10 bases are shared with TRBD2. Germline values: CDR1 SGHTA, CDR2 FQGNSA. This CDR3 is 16 amino acids long. With V trimmed by 5 bases and J by 5 bases, 9 bases remained unmatched. The CDR3 region is CASSHSGTSANNEQFF. The CDR3 DNA reads TGTGCCAGCAGCCATTCCGGGACTAGCGCTAACAATGAGCAGTTCTTC.

This clonotype was counted ten times or more. V is TRBV7-2 and J is TRBJ2-6; perhaps TRBD1 as D (6 bases). CDR1 is SGHTA and CDR2 is FQGNSA in the germline V gene. CDR3 size: 20 residues. V was pared by 1 base and J by 0 bases, with 19 bases between. The CDR3, as DNA: TGTGCCAGCAGCTTAGTGGCAGGGGCCCTATTGGTCTCTGGGGCCAACGTCCTGACTTTC. It encodes CASSLVAGALLVSGANVLTF.

This clonotype has at least ten counts. This chain joins TRBV7-2 and TRBJ1-1; D unresolved. Per the germline V gene, CDR1 is SGHTA and CDR2 is FQGNSA. This CDR3 is 17 amino acids long. V was cut by 1 base and J by 1 base, with 16 bases left in between. CDR3 residues: CASSLGGSISTNTEAFF. CDR3 nucleotide sequence: TGTGCCAGCAGCTTAGGTGGCAGTATATCGACGAACACTGAAGCTTTCTTT.

This clonotype came up a few times. Here the CDR3 reads CASSFPPPNTGELFF. CDR3 nucleotide sequence: TGTGCCAGCAGTTTTCCCCCCCCGAACACCGGGGAGCTGTTTTTT. The rearrangement joins TRBV12-3 or TRBV12-4 to TRBJ2-2; no clear D gene. This CDR3 has 15 amino acids. Trimming took 3 bases from V and 0 from J, leaving 8 bases between them.

This clonotype appeared many times. The V call is TRBV20-1, the J call TRBJ1-1, with unresolved D. Germline assignment: CDR1 DFQATT and CDR2 SNEGSKA (reference sequence). This CDR3 contains 12 residues. Trimming stripped 4 bases from V and 3 bases from J, with 9 bases between. The CDR3, as DNA: TGCAGTGCTAAGCGTTTAGACACTGAAGCTTTCTTT. Amino acid sequence: CSAKRLDTEAFF.

This clonotype was counted many times. This sequence joins TRBV7-6 and TRBJ1-1; D remains unclear. This CDR3 contains 13 residues. The ends were cut back, 5 bases at V and 5 bases at J, with 12 bases in the middle. Germline lookup yields CDR1 SGHVS and CDR2 FNYEAQ. CDR3 residues: CASSGRTNTEAFF. The DNA of the CDR3 is TGTGCCAGCAGCGGCAGGACGAATACTGAAGCTTTCTTT.

This clonotype has a handful of counts. The chain is built from TRBV27 and TRBJ2-5; 8 bases fit TRBD1. Trimming removed 4 bases from V and 2 bases from J; junction bases left unmatched: 9. The CDR3 contains 16 residues. The germline gives CDR1 MNHEY, CDR2 SMNVEV (reference sequence). CDR3 nucleotides: TGTGCCAGCAGTTCTCCAGCCGGGACAGGACAAGAGACCCAGTACTTC. It translates to CASSSPAGTGQETQYF.

The rearrangement links TRBV29-1 to TRBJ1-1, with D hard to call. The CDR3 consists of 10 residues. From germline, CDR1 is SQVTM and CDR2 ANQGSEA. Trimming pared 6 bases from V and 5 bases from J, leaving 7 bases between. The CDR3, as DNA: TGCAGCGTGGCCCGTACTGAAGCTTTCTTT. Its protein product is CSVARTEAFF.

This clonotype was found many times. The chain carries TRBV7-2 and TRBJ2-5, with TRBD2 identical over 8 bases. Trimming at V came to 6 bases and at J to 4 bases, leaving 10 bases not matched to a gene. CDR1 and CDR2 (germline): SGHTA, FQGNSA. The CDR3 length is 15 residues. DNA for the CDR3: TGTGCCAGCAGGTTAAGGTCTCTAGCGGGAGAGACCCAGTACTTC. This sequence encodes CASRLRSLAGETQYF.

This chain connects TRBV28 to TRBJ1-2; possibly TRBD1 for D (5 bases). CDR1 MDHEN and CDR2 SYDVKM come from the germline V gene. Trimming removed 9 bases from V and 1 base from J, with 12 bases in between. This CDR3 spans 13 amino acids. The CDR3 region has the DNA TGTGCCAGTTGGGGGGGTGTTAACTATGGCTACACCTTC. Its protein is CASWGGVNYGYTF.

This clonotype showed up just once. The V gene is TRBV12-5, the J gene TRBJ2-1; TRBD1 agrees at 10 bases. Germline loops: CDR1 LGHNT, CDR2 FRNRAP. CDR3 size: 19 residues. Losses at the gene ends were 6 bases for V and 5 bases for J; bases not matched to a gene: 19. Here the CDR3 reads CASGSNSKLRQGAHNEQFF. The CDR3 nucleotides read TGTGCTAGTGGCTCTAACTCTAAACTCCGACAGGGGGCCCACAATGAGCAGTTCTTC. Looking up the rest from reference TRBV12-5 and TRBJ2-1 gives the full variable domain: DARVTQTPRHKVTEMGQEVTMRCQPILGHNTVFWYRQTMMQGLELLAYFRNRAPLDDSGMPKDRFSAEMPDATLATLKIQPSEPRDSAVYFCASGSNSKLRQGAHNEQFFGPGTRLTVL.

This clonotype was detected ten times or more. The chain joins TRBV7-9 to TRBJ2-4; tentatively, D is TRBD2 (6 bases). From germline, CDR1 is SEHNR and CDR2 FQNEAQ (reference sequence). The CDR3 spans 16 residues. Trimming took 5 bases from V and 0 from J, leaving 14 bases between them. CDR3 bases: TGTGCCAGCAGCCGAGGAGGGGTCCTAGCCAAAAACATTCAGTACTTC. This encodes CASSRGGVLAKNIQYF.

CDR3 region: CASSRDSAAPQHF. The CDR3 DNA reads TGTGCCAGCAGCCGGGACAGCGCGGCGCCCCAGCATTTT. The chain combines TRBV7-6 with TRBJ1-5; 7 positions agree with TRBD1. The CDR3 loop spans 13 amino acids. Trimming cost V 5 bases and J 9 bases; bases outside gene matches: 7. Germline assignment: CDR1 SGHVS and CDR2 FNYEAQ.

The V gene is TRBV15, the J gene TRBJ2-7; 7 nucleotides match TRBD2. The CDR3 runs to 14 residues. With 8 bases clipped from V and 2 bases from J, the junction kept 9 bases outside the gene matches. CDR1 is LNHNV and CDR2 is YYDKDF in the germline V gene (reference sequence). CDR3 loop: CATSRGSWAYEQYF. The CDR3 DNA is TGTGCCACCTCGCGGGGGTCTTGGGCCTACGAGCAGTACTTC.

V is TRBV3-1 and J is TRBJ2-1, with 9 bases identical to TRBD2. Trimming took 4 bases from V and 6 from J; bases not matched to a gene: 7. The V gene's germline CDR1 is LGHDT and CDR2 YNNKEL (reference sequence). This CDR3 is 15 amino acids long. The CDR3 sequence is CASSPLGRGGNEQFF. Here the CDR3 DNA reads TGTGCCAGCAGCCCCTTGGGGCGGGGGGGCAATGAGCAGTTCTTC.